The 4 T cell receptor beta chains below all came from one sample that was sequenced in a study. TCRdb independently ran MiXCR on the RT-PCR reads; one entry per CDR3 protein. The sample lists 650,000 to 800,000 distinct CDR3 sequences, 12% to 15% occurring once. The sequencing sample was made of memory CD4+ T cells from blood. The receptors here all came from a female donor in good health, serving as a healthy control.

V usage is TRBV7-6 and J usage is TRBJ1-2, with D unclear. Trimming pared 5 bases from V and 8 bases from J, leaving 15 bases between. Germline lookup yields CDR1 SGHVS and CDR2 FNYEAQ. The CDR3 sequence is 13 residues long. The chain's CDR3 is CASSPPVGFGYTF. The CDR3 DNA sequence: TGTGCCAGCAGCCCTCCGGTGGGCTTCGGCTACACCTTC.

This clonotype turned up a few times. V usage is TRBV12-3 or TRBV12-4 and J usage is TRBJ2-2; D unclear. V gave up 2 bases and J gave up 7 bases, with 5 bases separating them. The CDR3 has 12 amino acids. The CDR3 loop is CASSLNYGELFF. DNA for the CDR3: TGTGCCAGCAGTTTAAATTACGGGGAGCTGTTTTTT.

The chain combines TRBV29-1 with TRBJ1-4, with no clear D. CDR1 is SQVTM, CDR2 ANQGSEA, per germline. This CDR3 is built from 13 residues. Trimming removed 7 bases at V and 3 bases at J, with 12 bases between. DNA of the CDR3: TGCAGCGGCCAAGGGTCGGCTAATGAAAAACTGTTTTTT. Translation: CSGQGSANEKLFF.

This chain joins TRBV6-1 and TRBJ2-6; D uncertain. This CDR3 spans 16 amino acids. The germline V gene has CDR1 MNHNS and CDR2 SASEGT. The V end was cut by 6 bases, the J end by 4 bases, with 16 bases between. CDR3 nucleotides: TGTGCCAGCAGCCACGGCCCAACCCCAGGGGCCAACGTCCTGACTTTC. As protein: CASSHGPTPGANVLTF.